The rows below give T cell receptor beta chains drawn from one sample of a study of T cell changes during pregnancy in multiple sclerosis. Produced via immunoSEQ multiplex PCR; TCRdb's table is partial and in-frame only. The sample includes 50,000 or so clones, roughly 94% of them seen just once. The specimen comprised CD8+ T cells from peripheral blood mononuclear cells, sampled in the first trimester of pregnancy. The receptors shown here come from a female donor with multiple sclerosis, enrolled in a pregnancy study. The CDR3 runs from the conserved cysteine through the conserved F or W. The D gene is left open where the match is weak. The size field is filled for only some rows; it gives once, few, many or a size class.

length	D	V	size	J	CDR3	DNA
14	.	TRBV5-1	.	TRBJ1-2	CASSLAWESYGYTF	TGCGCCAGCAGCTTGGCCTGGGAGTCCTATGGCTACACCTTC
11	.	TRBV29-1	.	TRBJ2-3	CSVDEADTQYF	TGCAGCGTTGATGAGGCAGATACGCAGTATTTT
14	.	TRBV30	.	TRBJ1-1	CAWSVGLMNTEAFF	TGTGCCTGGAGTGTCGGTCTGATGAACACTGAAGCTTTCTTT
13	TRBD1	TRBV9	.	TRBJ1-1	CASRQGGNTEAFF	TGTGCCAGCAGGCAGGGGGGGAACACTGAAGCTTTCTTT
16	.	TRBV18	.	TRBJ2-2	CASSPFTGSNTGELFF	TGTGCCAGCTCACCATTTACGGGATCGAACACCGGGGAGCTGTTTTTT
15	TRBD2	TRBV11-3	.	TRBJ2-7	CASSLAGGSSYEQYF	TGTGCCAGCAGCCTCGCCGGGGGGAGCTCCTACGAGCAGTACTTC
15	TRBD1	TRBV7-9	once	TRBJ2-1	CASSRTGTGDNEQFF	TGTGCCAGCAGCCGAACCGGGACAGGGGACAATGAGCAGTTCTTC
14	TRBD2	TRBV7-3	once	TRBJ2-2	CASSLAGGAGELFF	TGTGCCAGCAGCTTAGCGGGAGGTGCCGGGGAGCTGTTTTTT
16	TRBD2	TRBV7-6	.	TRBJ2-1	CASSLGTSGYYNEQFF	TGTGCCAGCAGCTTAGGGACTAGCGGTTACTACAATGAGCAGTTCTTC
13	.	TRBV9	.	TRBJ2-1	CASSAGLNNEQFF	TGTGCCAGCAGCGCAGGACTTAACAATGAGCAGTTCTTC
13	.	TRBV7-9	.	TRBJ1-2	CASSLAAQEGYTF	TGTGCCAGCAGCTTAGCTGCGCAGGAAGGCTACACCTTC
12	.	TRBV5-6	.	TRBJ1-1	CASSLGARGAFF	TGTGCCAGCAGCTTGGGAGCAAGAGGGGCTTTCTTT
13	.	TRBV27	once	TRBJ2-2	CASRTTGTGELFF	TGTGCCAGCAGAACGACGGGAACCGGGGAGCTGTTTTTT
13	.	TRBV4-1	.	TRBJ1-1	CASSLGVNTEAFF	TGCGCCAGCAGCCTCGGGGTGAACACTGAAGCTTTCTTT
12	.	TRBV27	.	TRBJ2-7	CASNHPEFGQYF	TGTGCCAGCAACCACCCGGAGTTCGGACAGTACTTC
15	.	TRBV7-2	.	TRBJ2-5	CASSLPRVTQETQYF	TGTGCCAGCAGCTTGCCCAGGGTTACACAAGAGACCCAGTACTTC
13	TRBD2	TRBV7-6	.	TRBJ2-1	CASSTSGNGFQFF	TGTGCCAGCAGCACTAGCGGGAACGGGTTTCAGTTCTTC
12	.	TRBV29-1	.	TRBJ2-1	CSVEDLGDEQFF	TGCAGCGTTGAAGATCTAGGAGATGAGCAGTTCTTC
13	.	TRBV19	once	TRBJ2-7	CASSPSGWGEQYF	TGTGCCAGTAGCCCATCGGGGTGGGGCGAGCAGTACTTC
14	.	TRBV27	.	TRBJ2-7	CASSYGVEGYEQYF	TGTGCCAGCAGTTACGGGGTGGAGGGGTACGAGCAGTACTTC
16	TRBD1	TRBV5-4	.	TRBJ2-2	CASSSPTGSYTGELFF	TGTGCCAGCAGCTCGCCGACAGGGTCGTACACCGGGGAGCTGTTTTTT
14	.	TRBV9	.	TRBJ1-3	CASSVTRAGNTIYF	TGTGCCAGCAGCGTAACCAGGGCTGGAAACACCATATATTTT
13	.	TRBV30	.	TRBJ1-1	CAWSVGGSTEAFF	TGTGCCTGGAGTGTTGGGGGGAGCACTGAAGCTTTCTTT
15	TRBD2	TRBV7-9	.	TRBJ2-3	CASSGPSGAPDTQYF	TGTGCCAGTAGCGGGCCTAGCGGGGCCCCAGATACGCAGTATTTT
15	TRBD2	TRBV7-6	.	TRBJ2-1	CASSRLAGVGNEQFF	TGTGCCAGCAGTCGACTAGCGGGAGTGGGTAATGAGCAGTTCTTC
14	.	TRBV30	.	TRBJ2-3	CAWSAGVSTDTQYF	TGTGCCTGGAGTGCCGGGGTTAGCACAGATACGCAGTATTTT
14	.	TRBV15	.	TRBJ1-1	CATSRDQEGSEAFF	TGTGCCACCAGCAGAGATCAGGAGGGGTCTGAAGCTTTCTTT
13	.	TRBV7-6	.	TRBJ2-1	CASSVAVDNEQFF	TGTGCCAGCAGCGTCGCGGTGGACAATGAGCAGTTCTTC
14	.	TRBV30	.	TRBJ2-7	CAWSVWGNSYEQYF	TGTGCCTGGAGTGTATGGGGCAACTCCTACGAGCAGTACTTC
13	.	TRBV5-1	.	TRBJ2-7	CASSLAGSPEQYF	TGCGCCAGCAGCTTGGCCGGGAGCCCCGAGCAGTACTTC
14	TRBD1	TRBV5-4	.	TRBJ2-7	CASSFGTGPYEQYF	TGTGCCAGCAGCTTTGGGACAGGTCCTTACGAGCAGTACTTC
12	TRBD1	TRBV27	.	TRBJ1-5	CASSTGGQPQHF	TGTGCCAGCAGTACAGGGGGCCAGCCCCAGCATTTT
17	TRBD2	TRBV7-8	.	TRBJ2-1	CASRNLTSGRVYNEQFF	TGTGCCAGCCGGAATCTAACTAGCGGGAGAGTATACAATGAGCAGTTCTTC
16	TRBD1	TRBV28	once	TRBJ2-7	CASSLDRQGATYEQYF	TGTGCCAGCAGTTTGGACCGACAGGGGGCGACGTACGAGCAGTACTTC
17	.	TRBV7-9	.	TRBJ2-4	CASSFPGSGGVKNIQYF	TGTGCCAGCAGCTTCCCGGGATCCGGCGGGGTCAAAAACATTCAGTACTTC
19	.	TRBV4-1	.	TRBJ2-5	CASSQSGGVGTALQETQYF	TGCGCCAGCAGCCAATCGGGGGGGGTGGGGACAGCCCTTCAAGAGACCCAGTACTTC
12	.	TRBV5-1	.	TRBJ2-7	CASSWSGEEQYF	TGCGCCAGCAGCTGGTCGGGGGAAGAGCAGTACTTC
16	TRBD1	TRBV9	.	TRBJ1-1	CASSPWDRSMNTEAFF	TGTGCCAGCAGCCCTTGGGACAGATCCATGAACACTGAAGCTTTCTTT
14	.	TRBV28	.	TRBJ1-2	CASSTGQVNYGYTF	TGTGCCAGCAGTACGGGACAAGTTAACTATGGCTACACCTTC
15	TRBD2	TRBV6-5	.	TRBJ2-5	CASRQLAGSQETQYF	TGTGCCAGCAGGCAACTAGCGGGGAGCCAAGAGACCCAGTACTTC
14	.	TRBV5-4	.	TRBJ2-7	CASSPGTGDYEQYF	TGTGCCAGCAGCCCAGGGACGGGAGACTACGAGCAGTACTTC
18	.	TRBV19	.	TRBJ2-7	CASSTYPLPTERGYEQYF	TGTGCCAGTAGTACCTACCCCCTACCCACGGAGAGGGGGTACGAGCAGTACTTC
16	TRBD1	TRBV18	.	TRBJ2-3	CASSHLQGSGTDTQYF	TGTGCCAGCTCACATTTACAGGGGTCCGGCACAGATACGCAGTATTTT
17	TRBD2	TRBV7-8	.	TRBJ2-3	CASSLGRGGRLTDTQYF	TGTGCCAGCAGCTTAGGGCGAGGCGGGAGGCTCACAGATACGCAGTATTTT
20	TRBD2	TRBV9	.	TRBJ2-1	CASSVKMGGLAGAGGNEQFF	TGTGCCAGCAGCGTAAAAATGGGAGGACTAGCGGGAGCGGGTGGCAATGAGCAGTTCTTC
15	TRBD2	TRBV30	.	TRBJ2-3	CAWRAGTSGTDTQYF	TGTGCCTGGAGGGCCGGGACTAGCGGCACAGATACGCAGTATTTT
14	.	TRBV7-9	.	TRBJ2-1	CASTLAAQYNEQFF	TGTGCCAGCACCTTAGCGGCCCAGTACAATGAGCAGTTCTTC
15	.	TRBV27	once	TRBJ2-5	CASSLMTGRRETQYF	TGTGCCAGCAGTTTAATGACAGGAAGGAGGGAGACCCAGTACTTC
16	TRBD2	TRBV30	.	TRBJ2-7	CAWSVGASGRASQQYF	TGTGCCTGGAGTGTAGGGGCTAGCGGGAGGGCCTCGCAGCAGTACTTC
15	TRBD1	TRBV27	.	TRBJ2-7	CASSLGTGGPYEQYF	TGTGCCAGCAGTTTAGGGACAGGGGGCCCCTACGAGCAGTACTTC
15	TRBD2	TRBV5-1	.	TRBJ2-7	CASSETSGPTYEQYF	TGCGCCAGCAGCGAAACTAGCGGGCCTACCTACGAGCAGTACTTC
21	TRBD2	TRBV28	.	TRBJ2-3	CASSFEGLAGDSVLSTDTQYF	TGTGCCAGCAGTTTCGAAGGTCTAGCGGGAGACTCAGTCCTTAGCACAGATACGCAGTATTTT
15	.	TRBV4-1	.	TRBJ1-5	CASSQEGRVGQPQHF	TGCGCCAGCAGCCAAGAGGGCAGGGTCGGTCAGCCCCAGCATTTT
15	TRBD1	TRBV7-8	many	TRBJ1-1	CASSSTGTGVTEAFF	TGTGCCAGCAGCTCAACCGGGACAGGGGTGACTGAAGCTTTCTTT
15	.	TRBV11-2	.	TRBJ2-5	CASSLMGSPPGTQYF	TGTGCCAGCAGCTTAATGGGTAGCCCCCCGGGGACCCAGTACTTC
15	.	TRBV27	.	TRBJ2-2	CASSLRGRQTGELFF	TGTGCCAGCAGTTTAAGGGGGAGACAGACCGGGGAGCTGTTTTTT
16	TRBD1	TRBV5-1	.	TRBJ2-7	CASSLGRDRTPYEQYF	TGCGCCAGCAGCTTGGGGAGGGACAGGACTCCCTACGAGCAGTACTTC
15	.	TRBV27	.	TRBJ1-4	CASSSTTGTNEKLFF	TGTGCCAGCAGTTCCACGACAGGAACTAATGAAAAACTGTTTTTT